This T cell receptor beta chain was profiled in a study of response to subunit inactivated influenza vaccine. In the case of this clonotype: Its antigen is undetermined.

Study-level points and caveats: The authors suggested that few new T cells are recruited per seasonal influenza vaccination.

Germline CDR1 and CDR2: LGHNA and YNFKEQ. CDR3 length: 16 residues. The germline V and J ends were trimmed by 1 base and 0 bases, with 11 bases remaining between them. TCRdb passed the RT-PCR reads through MiXCR, listing each CDR3 protein once. The sample holds hundreds of thousands of distinct CDR3 sequences; 10% to 15% are singletons and the top ten take around 9.6%. Here the sequenced sample was PBMCs from blood, taken on the day of vaccination. The genes are TRBV4-2 and TRBJ2-3; tentative D call: TRBD2 (5 bases). The TCR sequence derives from a middle-aged man who received an inactivated influenza vaccine. CDR3 amino acids: CASSQAPSGSTDTQYF. The CDR3 DNA reads TGTGCCAGCAGCCAAGCTCCCAGCGGTAGCACAGATACGCAGTATTTT.